This T cell receptor (beta chain) originates from a study of T cell repertoires in cytomegalovirus infection. About the study: CMV infection plus the matching HLA type was flagged by public TCR beta signatures. Study-level results: CMV-specific TCR beta clonotypes restricted by HLA-C were the ones dominating the ex vivo response. Adding up the frequency of public TCR beta families identified people who carried CMV plus the relevant HLA.

In this sample, this clonotype turned up a few times. Its antigen is unknown. From the reads, TCRdb called clonotypes with MiXCR, one entry per CDR3 protein. Found here are some 320,000 distinct CDR3 sequences, 9.5% of them singletons; the top ten hold approximately 4.5%. CDR3 length: 11 amino acids. Germline-derived CDR1 and CDR2 are KGHDR and SFDVKD. V dropped 6 bases and J dropped 7 bases, with 9 bases sitting between them. The source material was PBMCs. The chain employs TRBV24-1 and TRBJ2-7; tentatively, D is TRBD1 (6 bases). This receptor was taken from a human donor in good health (CMV status not recorded). Some clones in this sample may be carry-over from other donors' samples. Here the CDR3 reads CATSSGVEQYF. The CDR3 DNA follows: TGTGCCACCAGTTCAGGGGTTGAGCAGTACTTC.